A selection of T cell receptor beta chains follows, all from one sample in a study of cytomegalovirus exposure and HLA in healthy donors. Profiling relied on immunoSEQ multiplex PCR, and the TCRdb table lists in-frame clones only, not all of them. Among about 68,000 clones listed, around four fifths were seen once. The sequencing sample was made of PBMCs. The receptors shown here come from a human donor in good health. The CDR3 runs from the conserved cysteine through the conserved F or W. Fields, in order: CDR3 protein, CDR3 DNA, J gene, D gene, clone size, V gene. The D gene is left open where the match is weak. Expanded clones get a size class; other rows say once, few or many, or leave the size out.

CASNLPGQGHTEAFF,TGTGCCAGCAATCTGCCGGGACAGGGGCACACTGAAGCTTTCTTT,TRBJ1-1,TRBD1,.,TRBV6-1
CASSGTGGPYNEQFF,TGTGCCAGCAGCGGGACAGGGGGCCCCTACAATGAGCAGTTCTTC,TRBJ2-1,TRBD1,few,TRBV5-6
CASSIGQGTTYEQYF,TGTGCCAGTAGTATAGGACAGGGGACAACCTACGAGCAGTACTTC,TRBJ2-7,TRBD1,.,TRBV19
CASSQTENTEAFF,TGTGCCAGCAGCCAGACAGAGAACACTGAAGCTTTCTTT,TRBJ1-1,.,.,TRBV14
CASSIGTAAEAFF,TGTGCCAGTAGTATTGGGACAGCTGCTGAAGCTTTCTTT,TRBJ1-1,TRBD1,few,TRBV19
CSAQTGGNTEAFF,TGCAGCGCACAGACAGGGGGCAACACTGAAGCTTTCTTT,TRBJ1-1,TRBD1,.,TRBV29-1
CASSPGTGGFDTEAFF,TGCGCCAGCAGCCCCGGGACAGGGGGGTTTGACACTGAAGCTTTCTTT,TRBJ1-1,TRBD1,.,TRBV4-3
CACFPGGGMNTEAFF,TGTGCCTGTTTCCCAGGGGGCGGGATGAACACTGAAGCTTTCTTT,TRBJ1-1,TRBD1,.,TRBV30
CASTPGFQETQYF,TGTGCTAGCACCCCCGGGTTCCAAGAGACCCAGTACTTC,TRBJ2-5,.,.,TRBV7-7
CASTMRDSYEQYF,TGTGCCAGCACAATGAGGGACTCCTACGAGCAGTACTTC,TRBJ2-7,.,.,TRBV28
CASSLVYTDTQYF,TGTGCCAGCAGCTTAGTGTACACCGATACGCAGTATTTT,TRBJ2-3,.,once,TRBV5-4
CATSRDSGGGYEQYF,TGTGCCACCAGCAGAGATTCGGGGGGCGGCTACGAGCAGTACTTC,TRBJ2-7,.,.,TRBV15
CASSQTVSNEQFF,TGTGCCAGCAGCCAGACAGTTTCCAATGAGCAGTTCTTC,TRBJ2-1,.,.,TRBV9
CASSRGVQETQYF,TGTGCCAGCTCCAGGGGGGTTCAAGAGACCCAGTACTTC,TRBJ2-5,.,.,TRBV7-2
CASSQGQFSGANVLTF,TGTGCCAGCAGTCAGGGACAGTTCTCTGGGGCCAACGTCCTGACTTTC,TRBJ2-6,TRBD1,.,TRBV28
CASSQDWGSGGKETQYF,TGCGCCAGCAGCCAAGATTGGGGTAGCGGGGGGAAAGAGACCCAGTACTTC,TRBJ2-5,TRBD2,.,TRBV4-1
CASSGQGDGYTF,TGTGCCAGCAGCGGACAGGGCGATGGCTACACCTTC,TRBJ1-2,TRBD1,.,TRBV5-4
CASSLSGGARGWGETQYF,TGCGCCAGCAGCTTGAGCGGGGGGGCGAGGGGATGGGGAGAGACCCAGTACTTC,TRBJ2-5,TRBD2,.,TRBV5-1
CASGAQGMNTEAFF,TGTGCCAGCGGGGCGCAGGGAATGAACACTGAAGCTTTCTTT,TRBJ1-1,.,.,TRBV2
CASSRGHDRTSFYEQYF,TGTGCCAGCAGCAGGGGGCATGACAGAACATCATTTTACGAGCAGTACTTC,TRBJ2-7,.,once,TRBV21-1
CSSSKQNQPQHF,TGTTCCAGCAGCAAACAAAATCAGCCCCAGCATTTT,TRBJ1-5,.,.,TRBV7-9
CASSRRQGDSPLHF,TGTGCCAGCAGCCGACGGCAGGGTGATTCACCCCTCCACTTT,TRBJ1-6,.,.,TRBV6-1
CASSLYGGVGASTDTQYF,TGTGCCAGCAGTTTATATGGGGGAGTGGGGGCGAGCACAGATACGCAGTATTTT,TRBJ2-3,.,.,TRBV28
CASSLDRGAEGAFF,TGCGCCAGCAGCTTGGACCGGGGGGCGGAGGGAGCTTTCTTT,TRBJ1-1,.,.,TRBV5-1
CASSLVFRDTPPNEQFF,TGTGCCAGCAGCTTAGTATTTCGGGACACCCCTCCCAATGAGCAGTTCTTC,TRBJ2-1,.,.,TRBV7-2
CASSLSPPGYEQYF,TGTGCCAGCAGTTTAAGCCCCCCAGGCTACGAGCAGTACTTC,TRBJ2-7,.,.,TRBV27
CASSLGQANTEAFF,TGTGCCAGCAGCTTAGGACAGGCAAACACTGAAGCTTTCTTT,TRBJ1-1,.,.,TRBV7-9
CASDAGVDTQYF,TGTGCCAGCGACGCAGGGGTGGATACGCAGTATTTT,TRBJ2-3,.,.,TRBV19
CASSFMGSGGVENADTQYF,TGCGCCAGCAGCTTCATGGGGAGCGGGGGGGTGGAAAATGCAGATACGCAGTATTTT,TRBJ2-3,TRBD2,.,TRBV5-1
CASSLVQGSSTEAFF,TGTGCCAGCAGCTTAGTACAGGGATCTAGCACTGAAGCTTTCTTT,TRBJ1-1,.,.,TRBV7-8
CASSPKGTGSNEQFF,TGTGCCAGCAGCCCGAAGGGGACAGGGTCCAATGAGCAGTTCTTC,TRBJ2-1,TRBD1,.,TRBV7-9
CASSLLQGANSPLHF,TGTGCCAGCAGCTTATTACAGGGGGCGAACTCACCCCTCCACTTT,TRBJ1-6,TRBD1,.,TRBV5-8
CASSSGVQGAYEQYF,TGTGCCAGCAGTTCAGGGGTACAGGGAGCCTACGAGCAGTACTTC,TRBJ2-7,.,few,TRBV27
CASRGQLTNQPQHF,TGTGCCAGTAGGGGACAGCTCACCAATCAGCCCCAGCATTTT,TRBJ1-5,TRBD1,once,TRBV19
CASSRDFSTGELFF,TGTGCCAGCAGCAGGGACTTCTCCACCGGGGAGCTGTTTTTT,TRBJ2-2,.,.,TRBV7-3
CASSPGASYEQYF,TGTGCCAGCTCACCGGGGGCCTCGTACGAGCAGTACTTC,TRBJ2-7,.,.,TRBV18
CASSDPGQGRSPLHF,TGTGCCAGCAGTGACCCTGGACAGGGTAGGTCACCCCTCCACTTT,TRBJ1-6,TRBD1,.,TRBV25-1
CASGQLAGGPEQYF,TGTGCCAGCGGTCAACTAGCGGGGGGGCCCGAGCAGTACTTC,TRBJ2-7,TRBD2,.,TRBV7-2
CASSPSGASGHEQFF,TGTGCCAGCAGCCCATCGGGAGCTAGCGGACATGAGCAGTTCTTC,TRBJ2-1,TRBD2,.,TRBV9
CASSLRNGAYEQYF,TGTGCCAGCAGCTTACGGAATGGAGCCTACGAGCAGTACTTC,TRBJ2-7,.,.,TRBV7-2
CASSYSASRNNEQFF,TGTGCCAGCAGTTACTCGGCTAGCCGCAACAATGAGCAGTTCTTC,TRBJ2-1,.,few,TRBV6-6
CASGGGPGETQYF,TGTGCCAGTGGGGGGGGACCCGGGGAGACCCAGTACTTC,TRBJ2-5,TRBD2,.,TRBV7-3
CASSPVVGGSYNEQFF,TGTGCCAGCAGCCCAGTTGTGGGGGGCTCCTACAATGAGCAGTTCTTC,TRBJ2-1,.,.,TRBV7-2
CASSEELLAGGNTGELFF,TGTGCCAGCAGTGAAGAATTACTAGCGGGGGGGAACACCGGGGAGCTGTTTTTT,TRBJ2-2,TRBD2,few,TRBV6-1
CSVESTGDDYGYTF,TGCAGCGTTGAGTCGACAGGGGACGACTATGGCTACACCTTC,TRBJ1-2,TRBD1,.,TRBV29-1
CASSDGPPEFTKNIQYF,TGCGCCAGCAGTGATGGGCCCCCTGAGTTTACCAAAAACATTCAGTACTTC,TRBJ2-4,.,.,TRBV10-1
CASSLSGTLSF,TGTGCCAGCAGCTTAAGCGGTACCCTTTCATTT,TRBJ2-3,.,.,TRBV7-3
CASSQDLETQYF,TGTGCCAGCAGCCAAGATCTAGAGACCCAGTACTTC,TRBJ2-5,.,medium-sized,TRBV4-2
CARRRDRENTEAFF,TGTGCCAGAAGGCGGGACAGGGAGAATACTGAAGCTTTCTTT,TRBJ1-1,TRBD1,.,TRBV5-3
CASSLAQGSNEKLFF,TGCGCCAGCAGCTTGGCACAGGGGTCGAATGAAAAACTGTTTTTT,TRBJ1-4,TRBD1,.,TRBV5-1
CASSYGQEGSPLHF,TGTGCCAGCAGTTACGGACAGGAGGGCTCACCCCTCCACTTT,TRBJ1-6,TRBD1,few,TRBV6-5
CASSEGQGTNEKLFF,TGTGCCAGCAGTGAGGGACAGGGGACTAATGAAAAACTGTTTTTT,TRBJ1-4,TRBD1,.,TRBV2
CASSAQYPGGTGGLFF,TGTGCCAGCAGTGCACAATACCCAGGGGGGACGGGTGGACTGTTTTTT,TRBJ1-4,TRBD1,.,TRBV28
CASSLGTGVVYGYTF,TGCGCCAGCAGCTTAGGAACAGGGGTGGTCTATGGCTACACCTTC,TRBJ1-2,TRBD1,.,TRBV5-1
CASSLQINTDTQYF,TGCGCCAGCAGCTTACAGATTAACACAGATACGCAGTATTTT,TRBJ2-3,.,.,TRBV5-1
CAISESSGAGQPQHF,TGTGCCATCAGTGAGTCTTCAGGGGCAGGTCAGCCCCAGCATTTT,TRBJ1-5,.,.,TRBV10-3
CASSLAVTGYGYTF,TGTGCCAGCAGCTTGGCCGTAACAGGCTATGGCTACACCTTC,TRBJ1-2,.,.,TRBV5-5